This entry describes one T cell receptor beta chain. Its cognate antigen is unknown. The sample belongs to a study of monozygotic twins with inflammatory bowel disease. Collection yielded approximately 2.7 ml of blood per donor. The CDR3 is made up of 15 amino acids. Germline V gene data show CDR1 as SGHAT and CDR2 as FQNNGV. General study points: Distinguishing T cell subtypes was not possible. Reduced clonotype sharing with other individuals was observed in IBD patients relative to healthy twins, especially with disease activity.

TCRalpha and TCRbeta cDNA went through nested PCRs of approximately 17 and 9 cycles, two in total. TCRdb re-called the 5' RACE reads; one entry per CDR3 protein, DNA not given. Recorded for this sample: around 370,000 distinct CDR3 sequences. This chain connects TRBV11-2 to TRBJ1-2; TCRdb names TRBD1, which stays unverified in the absence of DNA. This sequence originates from a human donor with ulcerative colitis or Crohn's disease, or a healthy co-twin of an affected twin (not recorded which). Sequencing used blood. The CDR3 sequence: CASSLDGQGIWGYTF.